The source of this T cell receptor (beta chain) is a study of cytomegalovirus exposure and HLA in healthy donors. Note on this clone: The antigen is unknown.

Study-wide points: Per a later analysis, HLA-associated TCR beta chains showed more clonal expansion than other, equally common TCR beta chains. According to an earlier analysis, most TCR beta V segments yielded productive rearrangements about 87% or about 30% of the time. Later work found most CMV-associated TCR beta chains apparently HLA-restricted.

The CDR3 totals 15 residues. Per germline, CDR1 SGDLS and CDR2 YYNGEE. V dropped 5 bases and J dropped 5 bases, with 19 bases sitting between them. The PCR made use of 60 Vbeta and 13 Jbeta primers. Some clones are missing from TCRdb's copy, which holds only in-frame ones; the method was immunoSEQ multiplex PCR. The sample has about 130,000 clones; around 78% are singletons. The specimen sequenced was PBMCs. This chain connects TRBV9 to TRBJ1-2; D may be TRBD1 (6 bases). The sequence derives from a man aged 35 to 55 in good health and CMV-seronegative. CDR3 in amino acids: CASSPGVFGVYGYTF. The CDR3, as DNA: TGTGCCAGCAGTCCAGGGGTTTTTGGAGTGTATGGCTACACCTTC.